Listed below are T cell receptor beta chains from one sample, sequenced in a study of T cells after yellow fever vaccination. A single record per CDR3 protein comes from TCRdb applying MiXCR to the 5' RACE reads. The table lists nearly 300,000 distinct CDR3 sequences, approximately 10% of them singletons, with 3% to 3.5% in the top ten. Here the sequenced sample was CD4+ T cells sorted from PBMCs, taken 5 days after the yellow fever booster vaccination. Source of these receptors: a man between 18 and 35 years old who received the YFV17D yellow fever vaccine. Both conserved end residues are part of each CDR3. The D gene is left open where the match is weak. Only some rows state a clone size, as once, few, many or a class for expanded clones.

TRBJ2-1,TRBD2,TRBV5-1,few,CASSLAPGTSGSEQFF,TGCGCCAGCAGCTTGGCCCCCGGGACTAGCGGGTCTGAGCAGTTCTTC
TRBJ2-1,.,TRBV30,.,CAWSVADEQFF,TGTGCCTGGAGTGTAGCTGATGAGCAGTTCTTC
TRBJ1-1,.,TRBV4-3,.,CASSQEWATNTEAFF,TGCGCCAGCAGCCAAGAGTGGGCTACGAACACTGAAGCTTTCTTT
TRBJ1-1,.,TRBV5-1,.,CASSLEGHVTEAFF,TGCGCCAGCAGCTTGGAGGGGCATGTCACTGAAGCTTTCTTT
TRBJ2-7,.,TRBV21-1,few,CASSKIGPTYEQYF,TGTGCCAGCAGCAAAATTGGACCTACCTACGAGCAGTACTTC
TRBJ2-7,.,TRBV20-1,.,CSARAQGLYEQYF,TGCAGTGCTAGGGCTCAGGGTCTCTACGAGCAGTACTTC
TRBJ2-2,TRBD2,TRBV5-1,few,CASSGLAGGGGELFF,TGCGCCAGCAGTGGTCTAGCGGGCGGAGGCGGGGAGCTGTTTTTT
TRBJ2-7,.,TRBV7-9,.,CAIRAVSYEQYF,TGTGCCATTAGGGCAGTTTCCTACGAGCAGTACTTC
TRBJ2-5,.,TRBV5-4,many,CASSTQGSVETQYF,TGTGCCAGCAGCACCCAAGGGAGTGTTGAGACCCAGTACTTC
TRBJ2-5,.,TRBV6-2/TRBV6-3,many,CASSRRDVETQYF,TGTGCCAGCAGTCGCAGGGATGTGGAGACCCAGTACTTC
TRBJ2-5,TRBD1,TRBV11-1,few,CASSIRGQETQYF,TGTGCCAGCAGCATCAGGGGGCAAGAGACCCAGTACTTC
TRBJ2-3,.,TRBV6-5,.,CAGGGNTDTQYF,TGTGCCGGCGGTGGGAACACAGATACGCAGTATTTT
TRBJ1-4,.,TRBV7-6,many,CASSTNEKLFF,TGTGCCAGCAGCACTAATGAAAAACTGTTTTTT
TRBJ1-2,.,TRBV20-1,.,CSARDIGNYGYTF,TGCAGTGCTAGAGATATAGGGAACTATGGCTACACCTTC
TRBJ2-1,TRBD1,TRBV5-1,many,CASSWGPGGEQFF,TGCGCCAGCAGCTGGGGCCCAGGGGGTGAGCAGTTCTTC
TRBJ2-7,TRBD1,TRBV20-1,.,CSAGGTGNYEQYF,TGCAGTGCGGGAGGGACAGGGAACTACGAGCAGTACTTC
TRBJ2-7,TRBD1,TRBV18,few,CASSRDRESYEQYF,TGTGCCAGCTCCCGGGACAGGGAGTCCTACGAGCAGTACTTC
TRBJ2-6,.,TRBV19,.,CASQLRPTVSGANVLTF,TGTGCCAGCCAGTTACGGCCTACCGTCTCTGGGGCCAACGTCCTGACTTTC
TRBJ2-1,TRBD1,TRBV12-3/TRBV12-4,few,CASSPGQGGWNIEQFF,TGTGCCAGCAGTCCTGGACAAGGGGGCTGGAACATTGAGCAGTTCTTC
TRBJ2-2,.,TRBV7-9,.,CASSLGRDLNTGELFF,TGTGCCAGCAGCTTAGGTCGGGACTTAAACACCGGGGAGCTGTTTTTT
TRBJ2-5,.,TRBV20-1,.,CSARGALQETQYF,TGCAGTGCTAGGGGCGCGCTCCAAGAGACCCAGTACTTC
TRBJ2-3,TRBD1,TRBV19,few,CASSVRTGGTPDTQYF,TGTGCCAGTAGTGTACGGACAGGGGGTACTCCAGATACGCAGTATTTT
TRBJ2-5,.,TRBV18,.,CASSQPGETQYF,TGTGCCAGCTCACAGCCGGGGGAGACCCAGTACTTC
TRBJ2-5,TRBD2,TRBV12-3/TRBV12-4,.,CASSSPSGGAEETQYF,TGTGCCAGCAGTTCCCCTAGCGGGGGGGCAGAAGAGACCCAGTACTTC
TRBJ2-1,TRBD2,TRBV7-7,.,CASSSRARGASYNEQFF,TGTGCTAGCAGCTCCCGGGCGCGGGGGGCGTCCTACAATGAGCAGTTCTTC
TRBJ2-4,.,TRBV7-2,.,CASSSNADRWYNIQYF,TGTGCCAGCAGCTCTAATGCCGACAGGTGGTATAACATTCAGTACTTC
TRBJ2-5,.,TRBV5-1,few,CASSWGKGQETQYF,TGCGCCAGCAGCTGGGGGAAGGGACAAGAGACCCAGTACTTC
TRBJ2-7,.,TRBV5-4,.,CASSSTAYEQYF,TGTGCCAGCAGCTCGACGGCCTACGAGCAGTACTTC
TRBJ2-1,TRBD2,TRBV20-1,many,CSARQGLPARNEQFF,TGCAGTGCTAGACAGGGACTACCGGCCAGGAATGAGCAGTTCTTC
TRBJ2-5,.,TRBV7-6,.,CASAATILETQYF,TGTGCCAGCGCAGCGACCATATTGGAGACCCAGTACTTC
TRBJ2-3,TRBD1,TRBV7-6,few,CASSDVRQGEVGTDTQYF,TGTGCCAGCAGCGATGTTAGACAGGGAGAAGTAGGCACAGATACGCAGTATTTT
TRBJ2-3,TRBD2,TRBV14,few,CASSHGLAGTEGTQYF,TGTGCCAGCAGCCACGGCCTAGCGGGTACAGAGGGTACGCAGTATTTT
TRBJ1-2,.,TRBV4-2,.,CASSFSRTRDGYGYTF,TGTGCCAGCAGCTTTTCGCGGACCCGGGACGGCTATGGCTACACCTTC
TRBJ2-7,TRBD1,TRBV5-1,many,CASSLFGTGAEQYF,TGCGCCAGCAGCTTGTTCGGGACAGGGGCCGAGCAGTACTTC
TRBJ1-5,TRBD1,TRBV29-1,many,CSVVTGGYQPQHF,TGCAGCGTAGTGACAGGGGGCTATCAGCCCCAGCATTTT
TRBJ2-3,TRBD1,TRBV7-2,.,CASRLTGDSTDTQYF,TGTGCCAGCAGGCTGACAGGGGATAGCACAGATACGCAGTATTTT
TRBJ2-2,.,TRBV5-1,.,CASSATGTAGELFF,TGCGCCAGCAGCGCTACAGGCACCGCCGGGGAGCTGTTTTTT
TRBJ1-6,TRBD1,TRBV6-5,.,CASSYIGTGATNSPLHF,TGTGCCAGCAGTTACATTGGGACAGGGGCCACGAATTCACCCCTCCACTTT
TRBJ2-5,TRBD2,TRBV10-3,.,CAISASSGGASGSETQYF,TGTGCCATCAGTGCTTCTAGCGGGGGGGCGTCTGGCAGTGAGACCCAGTACTTC
TRBJ2-2,.,TRBV12-3/TRBV12-4,once,CASSLCLATNTGELFF,TGTGCCAGCAGTTTATGCCTAGCGACGAACACCGGGGAGCTGTTTTTT
TRBJ2-5,TRBD1,TRBV2,many,CASSGTGKETQYF,TGTGCCAGCAGTGGGACAGGGAAAGAGACCCAGTACTTC
TRBJ2-1,.,TRBV6-4,.,CASSETVDYNEQFF,TGTGCCAGCAGTGAAACAGTAGATTACAATGAGCAGTTCTTC